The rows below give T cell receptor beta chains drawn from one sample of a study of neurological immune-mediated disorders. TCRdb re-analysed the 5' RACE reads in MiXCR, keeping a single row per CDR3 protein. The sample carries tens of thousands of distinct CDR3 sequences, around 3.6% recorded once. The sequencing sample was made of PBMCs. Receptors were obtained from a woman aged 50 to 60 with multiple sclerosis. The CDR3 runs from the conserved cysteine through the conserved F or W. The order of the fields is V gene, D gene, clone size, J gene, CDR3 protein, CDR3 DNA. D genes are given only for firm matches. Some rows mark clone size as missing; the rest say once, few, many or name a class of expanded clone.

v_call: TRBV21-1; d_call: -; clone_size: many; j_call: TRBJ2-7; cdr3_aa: CASGQGGYEQYF; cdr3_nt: TGTGCCAGCGGGCAGGGGGGTTACGAGCAGTACTTC
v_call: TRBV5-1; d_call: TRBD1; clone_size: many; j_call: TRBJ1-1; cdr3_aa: CASSFRDREEAEAFF; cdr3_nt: TGCGCCAGCAGCTTCCGGGACAGGGAGGAGGCTGAAGCTTTCTTT
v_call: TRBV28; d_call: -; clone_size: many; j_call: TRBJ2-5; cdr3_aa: CASTMQGPQETQYF; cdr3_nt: TGTGCCAGCACGATGCAGGGACCCCAAGAGACCCAGTACTTC
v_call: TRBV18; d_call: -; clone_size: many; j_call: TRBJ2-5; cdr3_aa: CASSPAREPRETQYF; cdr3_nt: TGTGCCAGCTCACCGGCCAGAGAACCTAGAGAGACCCAGTACTTC
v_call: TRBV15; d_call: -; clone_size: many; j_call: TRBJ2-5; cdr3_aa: CATSSQAALQETQYF; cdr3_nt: TGTGCCACCAGCAGTCAGGCGGCCCTCCAAGAGACCCAGTACTTC
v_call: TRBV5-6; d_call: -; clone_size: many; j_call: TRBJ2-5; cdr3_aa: CASSLGATQYF; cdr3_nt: TGTGCCAGCAGCTTGGGGGCGACCCAGTACTTC
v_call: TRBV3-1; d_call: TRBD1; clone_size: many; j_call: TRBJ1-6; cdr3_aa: CASSPTTGGYSPLHF; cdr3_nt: TGTGCCAGCAGCCCCACGACAGGGGGTTATTCACCCCTCCACTTT
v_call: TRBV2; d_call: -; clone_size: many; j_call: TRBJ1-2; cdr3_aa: CASSHRSNYGYTF; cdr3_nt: TGTGCCAGCAGTCACAGGTCTAACTATGGCTACACCTTC
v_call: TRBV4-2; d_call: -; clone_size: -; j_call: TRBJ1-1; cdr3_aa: CASSQDQANTEAFF; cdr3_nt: TGTGCCAGCAGCCAAGATCAGGCGAACACTGAAGCTTTCTTT
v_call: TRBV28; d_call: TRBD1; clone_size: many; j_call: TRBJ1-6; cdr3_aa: CASRNFDRESSSYNSPLHF; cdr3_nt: TGTGCCAGCAGAAACTTCGACAGGGAATCTAGCTCCTATAATTCACCCCTCCACTTT
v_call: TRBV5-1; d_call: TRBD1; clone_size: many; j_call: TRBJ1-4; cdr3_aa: CASRSGQGAEKLFF; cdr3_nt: TGCGCCAGCAGGTCGGGACAGGGGGCAGAAAAACTGTTTTTT
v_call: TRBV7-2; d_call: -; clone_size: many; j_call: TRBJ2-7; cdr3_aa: CASSLGTLEREQYF; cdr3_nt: TGTGCCAGCAGCTTGGGGACGTTAGAGCGCGAGCAGTACTTC
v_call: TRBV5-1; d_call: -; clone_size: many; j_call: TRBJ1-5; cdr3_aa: CASSLQGGQPQHF; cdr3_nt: TGCGCCAGCAGCTTACAGGGAGGGCAGCCCCAGCATTTT
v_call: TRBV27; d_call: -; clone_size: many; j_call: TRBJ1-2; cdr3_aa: CASSSGGAPQGYTF; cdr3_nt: TGTGCCAGCAGTTCTGGGGGCGCCCCGCAAGGCTACACCTTC
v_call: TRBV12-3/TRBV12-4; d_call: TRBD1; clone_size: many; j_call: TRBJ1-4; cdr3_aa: CASSLQGLVGEKLFF; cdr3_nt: TGTGCCAGCAGTCTACAGGGGTTAGTAGGTGAAAAACTGTTTTTT
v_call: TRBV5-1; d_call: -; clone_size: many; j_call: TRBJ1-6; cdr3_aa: CASSLAKSRGGSPLHF; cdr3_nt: TGCGCCAGCAGCTTGGCCAAGTCCAGGGGAGGTTCACCCCTCCACTTT
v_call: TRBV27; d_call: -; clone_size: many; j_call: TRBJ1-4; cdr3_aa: CASRPEATNEKLVF; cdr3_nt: TGTGCCAGCAGGCCGGAAGCAACTAATGAAAAACTGGTTTTT
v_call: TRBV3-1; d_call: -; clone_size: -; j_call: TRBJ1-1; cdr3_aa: CDSRNSNTEAFF; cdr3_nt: TGTGACAGCAGGAACTCGAACACTGAAGCTTTCTTT
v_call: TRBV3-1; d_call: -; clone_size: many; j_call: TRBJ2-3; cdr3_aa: CASSQDFCFLGTDTQYF; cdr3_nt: TGTGCCAGCAGCCAAGATTTTTGCTTCCTCGGCACAGATACGCAGTATTTT
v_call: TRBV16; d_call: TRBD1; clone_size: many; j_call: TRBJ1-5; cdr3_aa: CASSQGQGARQPQHF; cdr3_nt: TGTGCCAGCAGCCAAGGACAGGGGGCGAGGCAGCCCCAGCATTTT
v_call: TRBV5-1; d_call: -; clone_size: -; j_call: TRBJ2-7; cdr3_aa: CTSSLGRMDEQYF; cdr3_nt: TGCACCAGCAGCTTGGGCAGAATGGACGAGCAGTACTTC
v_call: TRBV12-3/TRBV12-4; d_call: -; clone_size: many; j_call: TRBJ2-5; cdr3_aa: CASSFLTGWGQETQYF; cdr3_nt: TGTGCCAGCAGTTTTCTTACTGGGTGGGGACAAGAGACCCAGTACTTC
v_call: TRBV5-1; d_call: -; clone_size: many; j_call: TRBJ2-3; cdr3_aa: CASRDPHTDTQYF; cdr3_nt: TGCGCCAGCCGGGACCCCCACACAGATACGCAGTATTTT